This TCR beta chain is from a study of T-cell memory formation after mild COVID-19. The germline V gene encodes CDR1 LNHNV and CDR2 YYDKDF (reference sequence). Trimming left V 0 bases short and J 6 bases short, with 9 bases between. This CDR3 is built from 13 residues. TCRdb analysed the 5' RACE reads with MiXCR anew, one entry per CDR3 protein. The profile shows about half a million distinct CDR3 sequences, about 20% of them singletons. The TCR was taken from an adult woman who had mild COVID-19 (a few samples of this study predate the infection). Cell type and time point are not known. Sequenced: PBMCs or a T cell subset sorted from them (not recorded which). The chain couples TRBV15 to TRBJ2-7; D is undetermined. CDR3 sequence (DNA): TGTGCCACCAGCAGAGACCAGCAGTTCGAGCAGTACTTC. Encoded protein: CATSRDQQFEQYF.